The 31 T cell receptor beta chains given below trace back to one sample, sequenced in a study of OX40 agonist ivuxolimab in advanced cancers. Data came from immunoSEQ multiplex PCR; TCRdb stores just in-frame clones and leaves some out. The sample holds approximately 61,000 clones, nearly 90% seen once. Sequencing used CD4+ or CD8+ T cells sorted from blood, obtained in a trial of the OX40 agonist ivuxolimab. Every receptor here comes from an adult with an advanced solid tumor such as melanoma, head and neck, liver or kidney cancer.

J is TRBJ1-1 and V is TRBV2; D may be TRBD1 (6 bases). The CDR3 spans 14 residues. Trimming cost V 4 bases and J 10 bases, with 19 bases left between them. CDR1 is SNHLY, CDR2 FYNNEI, per germline. CDR3 nucleotides: TGTGCCAGCAGTGGACGAGACAGGTACGATGGAGCTTTCTTT. Protein: CASSGRDRYDGAFF. Using reference TRBV2 and TRBJ1-1 for the parts outside the CDR3, the full variable domain is EPEVTQTPSHQVTQMGQEVILRCVPISNHLYFYWYRQILGQKVEFLVSFYNNEISEKSEIFDDQFSVERPDGSNFTLKIRSTKLEDSAMYFCASSGRDRYDGAFFGQGTRLTVV.

The DNA of the CDR3 is TGTGCCAGCAGCACCTACCAGGGGCGAGAAGAGACCCAGTACTTC. Encoded protein: CASSTYQGREETQYF. This chain links TRBV11-3 with TRBJ2-5, with TRBD1 as a possible D gene (6 bases). CDR3 length equals 15 residues. V dropped 5 bases and J dropped 3 bases, with 16 bases sitting between them. Germline values: CDR1 SGHNT, CDR2 YENEEA.

The chain carries TRBV7-9 and TRBJ2-1; 9 bases line up with TRBD1. V trimming: 7 bases; J trimming: 5 bases; junction bases outside the gene matches: 6. This CDR3 spans 14 amino acids. CDR1 is SEHNR, CDR2 FQNEAQ, per germline (reference sequence). The DNA of the CDR3 is TGTGCCAGCAAGGGGACAGGGATGAACAATGAGCAGTTCTTC. Translation: CASKGTGMNNEQFF. Variable domain in full (rest from reference TRBV7-9 and TRBJ2-1): DTGVSQNPRHKITKRGQNVTFRCDPISEHNRLYWYRQTLGQGPEFLTYFQNEAQLEKSRLLSDRFSAERPKGSFSTLEIQRTEQGDSAMYLCASKGTGMNNEQFFGPGTRLTVL.

This clone was picked up one time. The chain recombines TRBV7-2 with TRBJ1-4, with D maybe TRBD1 (6 bases). The germline V and J ends were trimmed by 1 base and 1 base, with 7 bases remaining between them. The germline V gene has CDR1 SGHTA and CDR2 FQGNSA. This CDR3 spans 15 amino acids. CDR3 sequence reads: CASSLVGGTNEKLFF. The CDR3 bases are TGTGCCAGCAGCTTAGTAGGGGGAACTAATGAAAAACTGTTTTTT.

The V gene is TRBV19, the J gene TRBJ2-7; maybe TRBD2 (6 bases). CDR1 and CDR2 from the germline V gene are LNHDA and SQIVND (reference sequence). The CDR3 length is 15 residues. The ends were cut back, 6 bases at V and 6 bases at J, with 21 bases in the middle. CDR3 nucleotides: TGTGCCAGTAGCTCCATGGCGGGGAAGGGTGGCGAGCAGTACTTC. Amino acid sequence: CASSSMAGKGGEQYF.

This chain connects TRBV18 to TRBJ1-2; possibly TRBD1 for D (6 bases). V was clipped by 2 bases and J by 1 base, with 17 bases between them. The CDR3 covers 17 residues. In germline, CDR1 is KGHSH, CDR2 LQKENI. The CDR3 reads CASSPTGGAAVNYGYTF. In DNA form, the CDR3 reads TGTGCCAGCTCACCAACGGGGGGGGCGGCCGTTAACTATGGCTACACCTTC.

V is TRBV7-2 and J is TRBJ2-2; 7 nucleotides line up with TRBD1. Per the germline V gene, CDR1 is SGHTA and CDR2 is FQGNSA. The CDR3 is 14 amino acids. J was trimmed by 6 bases and V by 2 bases; bases with no gene match: 3. CDR3 region: CASSLHQGAGELFF. As DNA, the CDR3 is TGTGCCAGCAGCTTACACCAGGGGGCCGGGGAGCTGTTTTTT.

The V gene is TRBV5-8, the J gene TRBJ1-1; D is undetermined. In germline, CDR1 is SGHTS, CDR2 YDEGEE. The V gene lost 4 bases and the J gene lost 4 bases, with 8 bases spanning the gap. There are 12 residues in the CDR3. The DNA of the CDR3 is TGTGCCAGCAGCCCGCGGGGCACTGAAGCTTTCTTT. Translated: CASSPRGTEAFF.

The chain recombines TRBV25-1 with TRBJ1-5; a weak D match, TRBD1 (5 bases). V lost 8 bases, J lost 0 bases, and 5 bases lay in between. CDR1 and CDR2 from the germline V gene are MGHDK and SYGVNS. This CDR3 has 12 amino acids. CDR3 in DNA: TGTGCCAGCGGGGGTAGCAATCAGCCCCAGCATTTT. This gives the protein CASGGSNQPQHF.

This clone was counted a single time. The CDR3 DNA reads as TGTGCCAGCAGCTTAGGGCTAGCGGGCGCGCAGTTCTTC. This sequence encodes CASSLGLAGAQFF. The J gene is TRBJ2-1, the V gene TRBV11-1; 8 nucleotides align to TRBD2. Germline V lookup: CDR1 SGHAT, CDR2 FQDESV (reference sequence). This CDR3 comprises 13 residues. V gave up 1 base and J gave up 12 bases; unmatched junction bases: 5.

The gene calls are TRBV5-1 and TRBJ2-3; no definite D call. From germline, CDR1 is SGHRS and CDR2 YFSETQ. V was trimmed by 3 bases and J by 0 bases, leaving 11 bases between them. The CDR3 is 15 amino acids. The CDR3 is CASSYQTLSTDTQYF. In DNA, the CDR3 is TGCGCCAGCAGCTATCAGACACTAAGCACAGATACGCAGTATTTT.

This chain connects TRBV5-6 to TRBJ1-2; no clear D. Trimming removed 4 bases from V and 8 bases from J, with 12 bases in between. CDR1 is SGHDT and CDR2 is YYEEEE in the germline V gene. The CDR3 totals 12 residues. Written as DNA, the CDR3 is TGTGCCAGCAGCACTGATGGATCCGGCTACACCTTC. Protein: CASSTDGSGYTF.

The gene calls are TRBV7-9 and TRBJ2-7; D is unresolved. This CDR3 spans 12 amino acids. Per germline, CDR1 SEHNR and CDR2 FQNEAQ (reference sequence). V dropped 4 bases and J dropped 3 bases, with 7 bases sitting between them. CDR3 sequence reads: CASSSLDYEQYF. The CDR3 nucleotides read TGTGCCAGCAGCTCACTCGACTACGAGCAGTACTTC. Supplemented by reference TRBV7-9 and TRBJ2-7, the full variable domain reads DTGVSQNPRHKITKRGQNVTFRCDPISEHNRLYWYRQTLGQGPEFLTYFQNEAQLEKSRLLSDRFSAERPKGSFSTLEIQRTEQGDSAMYLCASSSLDYEQYFGPGTRLTVT.

This clone was detected a few times. The chain is built from TRBV18 and TRBJ1-2, with 8 bases lining up with TRBD1. The ends lost 6 bases at V and 8 bases at J; junction bases unmatched: 14. The V gene's germline CDR1 is KGHSH and CDR2 LQKENI. This CDR3 has 15 residues. CDR3 coding DNA: TGTGCCAGCTCCCCTGACAGGGGAGCCTTTCAAGGCTACACCTTC. The encoded protein is CASSPDRGAFQGYTF.

The chain employs TRBV19 and TRBJ1-1, with D unresolved. V was clipped by 6 bases and J by 1 base, with 9 bases between them. Germline V lookup: CDR1 LNHDA, CDR2 SQIVND (reference sequence). The CDR3 has 13 residues. The DNA for the CDR3 is TGTGCCAGTAGCCCGCTCGGGAACACTGAAGCTTTCTTT. Translating it yields CASSPLGNTEAFF.

This chain links TRBV19 with TRBJ2-5, with 10 bases identical to TRBD2. Germline V gene data show CDR1 as LNHDA and CDR2 as SQIVND (reference sequence). V gave up 4 bases and J gave up 7 bases; unmatched junction bases: 12. This CDR3 is built from 16 residues. The CDR3 DNA follows: TGTGCCAGTAGTAAGGGCTGGACTAGCGGCCTCCGGACCCAGTACTTC. As protein: CASSKGWTSGLRTQYF.

This clone was recorded once. The chain carries TRBV19 and TRBJ1-5; unclear D gene. The CDR3 is 13 amino acids. Germline V gives CDR1 LNHDA, CDR2 SQIVND (reference sequence). The V end lost 0 bases, the J end lost 5 bases, and 5 bases lay between the germline ends. The CDR3, as DNA: TGTGCCAGTAGTATAGACCTCCATCAGCCCCAGCATTTT. Encoded protein: CASSIDLHQPQHF.

This chain connects TRBV11-2 to TRBJ2-2; 7 bases agree with TRBD2. Germline CDR1 and CDR2: SGHAT and FQNNGV. V shed 6 bases and J 7 bases; nucleotides not matched to a gene: 8. The CDR3 covers 14 residues. The CDR3 DNA follows: TGTGCCAGCAGACTCGGGGGGAATGGCGGGGAGCTGTTTTTT. This encodes CASRLGGNGGELFF.

This chain uses TRBV7-3 with TRBJ2-3, with TRBD2 as a possible D gene (5 bases). Trimming took 6 bases from V and 3 from J, leaving 10 bases between them. Germline-derived CDR1 and CDR2 are SGHTA and FQGTGA. The CDR3 consists of 13 residues. This CDR3 is CASSPGETDTQYF. In DNA form, the CDR3 reads TGTGCCAGCAGTCCCGGGGAAACAGATACGCAGTATTTT. Using reference TRBV7-3 and TRBJ2-3 for the parts outside the CDR3, the full variable domain is GAGVSQTPSNKVTEKGKYVELRCDPISGHTALYWYRQSLGQGPEFLIYFQGTGAADDSGLPNDRFFAVRPEGSVSTLKIQRTERGDSAVYLCASSPGETDTQYFGPGTRLTVL.

This chain links TRBV7-9 with TRBJ2-3; unclear D gene. CDR3 length: 13 amino acids. Germline CDR1 reads SEHNR; CDR2 reads FQNEAQ (reference sequence). V gave up 1 base and J gave up 6 bases, with 8 bases separating them. CDR3 region: CASSLVSWDTQYF. The DNA for the CDR3 is TGTGCCAGCAGCTTAGTTTCATGGGATACGCAGTATTTT.

The J gene is TRBJ1-1, the V gene TRBV7-2, with TRBD1 matching over 7 bases. V shed 5 bases, J shed 5 bases, and the junction held 8 bases outside the gene matches. This CDR3 region has 14 residues. CDR1 SGHTA and CDR2 FQGNSA come from the germline V gene. Written as DNA, the CDR3 is TGTGCCAGCAGCGGAAGGGGGCTTAGGACTGAAGCTTTCTTT. Translating it yields CASSGRGLRTEAFF.

The chain joins TRBV4-1 to TRBJ1-1, with a tentative D call TRBD1 (5 bases). With 0 bases removed from V and 1 base from J, the gap between germline ends came to 18 bases. The CDR3 is 18 residues long. Germline CDR1 and CDR2: MGHRA and YSYEKL. This CDR3 reads CASSQELRWVRANTEAFF. For the CDR3, the DNA is TGCGCCAGCAGCCAAGAACTTCGATGGGTCAGGGCGAACACTGAAGCTTTCTTT.

The table lists this clone with a few counts. This chain connects TRBV27 to TRBJ1-5; D is unresolved. The V and J ends lost 4 bases and 8 bases respectively, with 12 bases between them. Per germline, CDR1 MNHEY and CDR2 SMNVEV (reference sequence). This CDR3 contains 13 residues. This CDR3 is CASSSGGWEPQHF. For the CDR3, the DNA is TGTGCCAGCAGTTCCGGAGGTTGGGAGCCCCAGCATTTT.

The rearrangement links TRBV5-4 to TRBJ1-5; no definite D call. Germline-derived CDR1 and CDR2 are SGHNT and YYREEE (reference sequence). Trimming cost V 0 bases and J 4 bases, with 11 bases left between them. The CDR3 runs to 15 residues. In nucleotides, the CDR3 is TGTGCCAGCAGCTTGGGAGGGCTGGAGAATCAGCCCCAGCATTTT. Translation: CASSLGGLENQPQHF.

The chain uses TRBV6-1 and TRBJ1-3, with 9 positions matching TRBD1. The J segment lost 0 bases and the V segment lost 2 bases, leaving 8 bases of the junction unmatched. The germline V gene encodes CDR1 MNHNS and CDR2 SASEGT. The CDR3 extends over 18 amino acids. The CDR3 sequence: CASSEYLTGGNSGNTIYF. CDR3 nucleotides: TGTGCCAGCAGTGAATATCTGACAGGGGGGAACTCTGGAAACACCATATATTTT.

This sequence joins TRBV7-3 and TRBJ2-1; 15 bases agree with TRBD2. The CDR3 runs to 20 residues. Per the germline V gene, CDR1 is SGHTA and CDR2 is FQGTGA. J was trimmed by 4 bases and V by 4 bases; bases with no gene match: 14. CDR3 loop: CASSSGPGLAGGRGYNEQFF. CDR3 DNA: TGTGCCAGCAGCTCGGGCCCCGGACTAGCGGGGGGGCGGGGTTACAATGAGCAGTTCTTC.

The chain combines TRBV5-1 with TRBJ2-7; no definite D call. CDR1 and CDR2 from the germline V gene are SGHRS and YFSETQ. The CDR3 is 12 amino acids. V was cut by 0 bases and J by 3 bases, with 4 bases left in between. The CDR3 protein is CASSLDNYEQYF. The CDR3 DNA follows: TGCGCCAGCAGCTTGGATAACTACGAGCAGTACTTC.

The table lists this clone with a count of one. The V call is TRBV6-5, the J call TRBJ1-3; D uncertain. CDR1 and CDR2 (germline): MNHEY, SVGAGI. The CDR3 spans 15 residues. The ends were cut back, 4 bases at V and 0 bases at J, with 10 bases in the middle. The CDR3 here is CASSSSLFSGNTIYF. The CDR3, as DNA: TGTGCCAGCAGTTCCTCTCTCTTCTCTGGAAACACCATATATTTT.

V usage is TRBV11-2 and J usage is TRBJ2-7; D unclear. Per the germline V gene, CDR1 is SGHAT and CDR2 is FQNNGV. The CDR3 is made up of 12 amino acids. With 5 bases removed from V and 2 bases from J, the gap between germline ends came to 7 bases. This chain's CDR3 is CASSPTPYEQYF. CDR3 bases: TGTGCCAGCAGCCCTACGCCCTACGAGCAGTACTTC.

The chain combines TRBV11-1 with TRBJ2-7; D unresolved. The germline V gene has CDR1 SGHAT and CDR2 FQDESV (reference sequence). CDR3 length: 13 amino acids. The ends were cut back, 7 bases at V and 3 bases at J, with 13 bases in the middle. The DNA of the CDR3 is TGTGCCAGCACCCAGGACGCCCGCTACGAGCAGTACTTC. Amino acids: CASTQDARYEQYF. The full variable domain, rest sourced from reference TRBV11-1 and TRBJ2-7, is EAEVAQSPRYKITEKSQAVAFWCDPISGHATLYWYRQILGQGPELLVQFQDESVVDDSQLPKDRFSAERLKGVDSTLKIQPAELGDSAMYLCASTQDARYEQYFGPGTRLTVT.

The chain is built from TRBV19 and TRBJ2-2; 7 nucleotides align to TRBD2. The V segment lost 3 bases and the J segment 4 bases; nucleotides outside the gene matches: 8. CDR3 length: 16 residues. The germline CDR1 and CDR2 sequences are LNHDA and SQIVND (reference sequence). CDR3 sequence reads: CASSISWGGGTGELFF. As DNA, the CDR3 is TGTGCCAGTAGTATCTCTTGGGGGGGAGGCACCGGGGAGCTGTTTTTT.